These 28 T cell receptor beta chains came from one sample sequenced in a study of T cells in women clearing cervical HPV infection. TCRdb's table, derived via immunoSEQ multiplex PCR, lists solely in-frame clones and lacks some. The sample includes around 40,000 clones. Sequencing was done on a sample of blood buffy coat. The source of these receptors is a woman aged 18-69 years with a cervical HPV16 infection that either progressed to CIN3+ or cleared (not recorded which).

Concerning this clone: The DNA ends 3 residues before the CDR3 does, and the rest of the CDR3 is filled in from the germline J gene. The chain carries TRBV18 and TRBJ2-2; 7 bases map to TRBD1. The V gene's germline CDR1 is KGHSH and CDR2 LQKENI. The CDR3 sequence is 16 residues long. Trimming at V came to 1 base and at J to 0 bases, leaving 2 bases not matched to a gene. CDR3 residues: CASSPQGAPNTGELFF. The sequenced part of the CDR3 DNA is TGTGCCAGCTCACCACAGGGGGCTCCGAACACCGGGGAG.

Remarks on this clone: The read gets to within 3 residues of the CDR3 end, and the germline J gene fills in the rest. The V and J genes are TRBV13 and TRBJ1-1; a possible D gene is TRBD1 (5 bases). The CDR3 spans 15 residues. Trimming cost V 4 bases and J 5 bases, with 17 bases left between them. Germline CDR1 is PRHDT and CDR2 is FYEKMQ (reference sequence). CDR3 residues: CASSWGVGGETEAFF. Partial CDR3 DNA: TGTGCCAGCAGCTGGGGTGTGGGGGGGGAGACTGAA.

Note on this clone: The CDR3 end lies 3 residues beyond the end of the read and is filled in from the germline J gene. The V call is TRBV29-1, the J call TRBJ2-4; 8 positions match TRBD1. V dropped 7 bases and J dropped 6; count of bases not matched to a gene: 5. CDR3 length: 12 amino acids. Germline V gives CDR1 SQVTM, CDR2 ANQGSEA. Incomplete CDR3 DNA: TGCAGCGGCGGGACAGGTGGAAACATT. Translating it yields CSGGTGGNI. The full CDR3 is CSGGTGGNIQYF.

As concerns this clone: The missing CDR3 end, 3 residues past where the read stops, is filled in from the germline J gene. This chain connects TRBV7-2 to TRBJ2-2, with TRBD2 as a possible D gene (6 bases). This CDR3 contains 13 residues. Per germline, CDR1 SGHTA and CDR2 FQGNSA. Trimming took 2 bases from V and 6 from J, leaving 7 bases between them. CDR3 bases read: TGTGCCAGCAGCTTAAGACTAGCCGGGGAG. It translates to CASSLRLAGE. The whole CDR3 reads CASSLRLAGELFF.

Note on this clone: Sequencing ends 3 residues short of the CDR3 end; the germline J gene provides the rest. J is TRBJ2-3 and V is TRBV30, with 8 bases matching TRBD1. The CDR3 is 12 residues long. Germline V gene lookup returns CDR1 GTSNPN and CDR2 SVGIG (reference sequence). CDR3 DNA (partial): TGTGCCTTCGGACAGGGCAATCAGCCG. It encodes CAFGQGNQP. The complete CDR3 sequence is CAFGQGNQPQYF. Drawing the rest from reference TRBV30 and TRBJ2-3, the complete variable domain is SQTIHQWPATLVQPVGSPLSLECTVEGTSNPNLYWYRQAAGRGLQLLFYSVGIGQISSEVPQNLSASRPQDRQFILSSKKLLLSDSGFYLCAFGQGNQPQYFGPGTRLTVL.

As concerns this clone: From the germline J gene comes the end of the CDR3, since the read stops 3 residues before it. The rearrangement uses TRBV20-1 and TRBJ1-1; 12 bases agree with TRBD1. CDR1 is DFQATT and CDR2 is SNEGSKA in the germline V gene (reference sequence). This CDR3 spans 13 amino acids. Here the CDR3 reads CSASMGQGAGAFF. Partial CDR3 DNA: TGCAGTGCTTCTATGGGACAGGGGGCCGGA.

In the case of this clone: Coverage ceases 3 residues before the CDR3 finishes, and the germline J gene fills in the end. The chain combines TRBV18 with TRBJ2-4; a possible D gene is TRBD1 (6 bases). Germline CDR1 is KGHSH and CDR2 is LQKENI. The CDR3 sequence is 16 residues long. The chain's CDR3 is CASSPGQTDRAYGQYF. The sequenced CDR3 bases are TGTGCCAGCTCACCCGGACAGACCGATCGAGCTTATGGT. Based on the CDR3 plus reference TRBV18 and TRBJ2-4, the full variable domain is NAGVMQNPRHLVRRRGQEARLRCSPMKGHSHVYWYRQLPEEGLKFMVYLQKENIIDESGMPKERFSAEFPKEGPSILRIQQVVRGDSAAYFCASSPGQTDRAYGQYFGAGTRLSVL.

Concerning this clone: The sequenced fragment ends 3 residues before the CDR3 boundary, so the rest is inferred from the germline J gene. The V gene is TRBV2, the J gene TRBJ1-1, with D perhaps TRBD1 (6 bases). The CDR3 length is 14 residues. The V gene's germline CDR1 is SNHLY and CDR2 FYNNEI. The CDR3 sequence is CANTTGPSSPEAFF. The sequenced CDR3 bases are TGTGCCAATACTACAGGGCCGAGTTCCCCAGAA.

Comments on this clone: The read ends 3 residues early relative to the CDR3; the germline J gene fills the gap. The chain employs TRBV28 and TRBJ2-1; 7 bases are shared with TRBD1. Trimming removed 5 bases from V and 1 base from J; junction bases left unmatched: 2. The CDR3 is 14 amino acids. Germline CDR1 MDHEN, CDR2 SYDVKM. This chain's CDR3 is CASSPQGSYNEQFF. Incomplete CDR3 DNA: TGTGCCAGCAGTCCACAGGGGTCCTACAATGAG.

On this clone itself: The sequence runs out 3 residues before the end of the CDR3; the remainder is reconstructed from the germline J gene. The chain employs TRBV7-2 and TRBJ2-4; D uncertain. The CDR3 spans 12 residues. Germline CDR1 SGHTA, CDR2 FQGNSA. The part of the CDR3 DNA that was read is TGTGCCAGCGCGGTGGAGTGGAGTGGT. It is translated as CASAVEWSG. The full CDR3 protein is CASAVEWSGQYF. Full variable domain (rest looked up from reference TRBV7-2 and TRBJ2-4): GAGVSQSPSNKVTEKGKDVELRCDPISGHTALYWYRQSLGQGLEFLIYFQGNSAPDKSGLPSDRFSAERTGGSVSTLTIQRTQQEDSAVYLCASAVEWSGQYFGAGTRLSVL.

On this clone: The sequence runs out 3 residues before the end of the CDR3; the remainder is reconstructed from the germline J gene. J is TRBJ1-1 and V is TRBV6-2 or TRBV6-3; D gene uncertain. The CDR3 has 16 residues. Looked up from germline, CDR1 is MNHEY and CDR2 is SVGEGT. V was shortened by 4 bases and J by 3 bases, with 18 bases between the two germline ends. CDR3 DNA, as far as it was read: TGTGCCAGCAGTTTGCTATTCCTCCGGGGAGACACTGAA. It codes for CASSLLFLRGDTE. The entire CDR3 protein is CASSLLFLRGDTEAFF.

This CDR3 reads CASSPLMGQGVQPQHF. The sequenced part of the CDR3 DNA is TGTGCCAGTAGTCCTTTAATGGGGCAGGGGGTTCAGCCC. The rearrangement uses TRBV19 and TRBJ1-5; 7 nucleotides line up with TRBD1. The read ends 3 residues shy of where the CDR3 ends; the end is completed using the germline J gene. With 5 bases clipped from V and 6 bases from J, the junction kept 13 bases outside the gene matches. The CDR3 contains 16 residues. In germline, CDR1 is LNHDA, CDR2 SQIVND (reference sequence).

With respect to this clone: Other nucleotide sequences in the sample specify the same CDR3. CDR3 amino acids: CASSSTGGSSPLFF. The covered CDR3 bases are TGTGCCAGCAGTTCGACAGGGGGTAGTTCACCG. The V and J genes are TRBV7-2 and TRBJ2-2; the match to TRBD1 covers 9 bases. The CDR3 goes on 3 residues after the read ends, and that part is filled in from the germline J gene. This CDR3 region has 14 residues. The germline gives CDR1 SGHTA, CDR2 FQGNSA.

The CDR3 loop reads CASSLNRPPQGDYTF. The CDR3 DNA, read in part, is TGTGCCAGCAGCTTAAACCGACCGCCTCAGGGGGAC. The V call is TRBV7-8, the J call TRBJ1-2, with 7 bases aligning to TRBD1. The read ends 3 residues early relative to the CDR3; the germline J gene fills the gap. This CDR3 region has 15 residues. Germline V gene lookup returns CDR1 SGHVS and CDR2 FQNEAQ.

Points on this clone: The read ends 3 residues before the CDR3 terminus; that terminus is restored from the germline J gene. The chain joins TRBV2 to TRBJ2-1; 16 positions agree with TRBD2. The ends lost 6 bases at V and 9 bases at J; junction bases unmatched: 5. Per the germline V gene, CDR1 is SNHLY and CDR2 is FYNNEI. This CDR3 is built from 15 residues. CDR3 bases read: TGTGCCAGCAGGGGGACTAGCGGGAGGGCCAGTGAG. This sequence encodes CASRGTSGRASE. The full CDR3 sequence reads CASRGTSGRASEQFF. The whole variable domain, filled in from reference TRBV2 and TRBJ2-1, reads EPEVTQTPSHQVTQMGQEVILRCVPISNHLYFYWYRQILGQKVEFLVSFYNNEISEKSEIFDDQFSVERPDGSNFTLKIRSTKLEDSAMYFCASRGTSGRASEQFFGPGTRLTVL.

As concerns this clone: The read falls 3 residues short of the CDR3 end, and the missing part is taken from the germline J gene. This specimen includes other DNA sequences encoding the same CDR3. The chain combines TRBV11-3 with TRBJ2-2, with 10 bases identical to TRBD1. Germline V CDR1 and CDR2: SGHNT, YENEEA. This CDR3 contains 14 residues. Trimming cost V 5 bases and J 5 bases; bases outside gene matches: 2. CDR3 sequence: CASSRTGGTGELFF. CDR3 DNA, as far as it was read: TGTGCCAGCAGCCGGACAGGGGGGACCGGGGAG.

Turning to this clone: The read ends 3 residues shy of where the CDR3 ends; the end is completed using the germline J gene. The V and J genes are TRBV7-9 and TRBJ2-3; weak D call: TRBD1 (6 bases). CDR3 size: 14 residues. In germline, CDR1 is SEHNR, CDR2 FQNEAQ (reference sequence). The sequenced CDR3 bases are TGTGCCAGCAGCTCGATGGGGGCCCAAGAGACG. It translates to CASSSMGAQET. The CDR3 reads in full as CASSSMGAQETQYF.

A word on this clone: The observed sequence ends 3 residues before the CDR3 terminus, with the missing tail filled in from the germline J gene. The chain employs TRBV7-2 and TRBJ1-2; 7 nucleotides agree with TRBD1. The J segment lost 3 bases and the V segment lost 5 bases, leaving 3 bases of the junction unmatched. CDR3 length equals 13 residues. The germline V gene encodes CDR1 SGHTA and CDR2 FQGNSA. CDR3 DNA, as far as it was read: TGTGCCAGCAGCCCCGACAGGGACTATGGC. The encoded protein is CASSPDRDYG. The CDR3, in full, reads CASSPDRDYGYTF. The full variable domain, completed using reference TRBV7-2 and TRBJ1-2, is GAGVSQSPSNKVTEKGKDVELRCDPISGHTALYWYRQSLGQGLEFLIYFQGNSAPDKSGLPSDRFSAERTGGSVSTLTIQRTQQEDSAVYLCASSPDRDYGYTFGSGTRLTVV.

Turning to this clone: Read data end 3 residues before the CDR3 end; the end is taken from the germline J gene. The chain has TRBV5-1 and TRBJ1-1, with TRBD1 matching 7 bases. Looked up from germline, CDR1 is SGHRS and CDR2 is YFSETQ. The CDR3 covers 15 residues. The ends lost 4 bases at V and 0 bases at J; junction bases unmatched: 6. Partial CDR3 DNA: TGCGCCAGCAGCGTCGGGACAGTTATGAACACTGAA. This gives the protein CASSVGTVMNTE. The full-length CDR3 reads as CASSVGTVMNTEAFF.

On this clone: The read stops 3 residues short of the end of the CDR3; the missing end is completed from the germline J gene. This chain joins TRBV6-1 and TRBJ2-2; 7 nucleotides match TRBD1. CDR1 and CDR2 (germline): MNHNS, SASEGT. Trimming cost V 4 bases and J 5 bases; bases outside gene matches: 4. The CDR3 is 14 residues long. CDR3 amino acids: CASSALRGTGELFF. The CDR3 DNA, read in part, is TGTGCCAGCAGTGCCCTCAGGGGGACCGGGGAG.

Worth noting for this clone: The read is 3 residues too short to cover the CDR3 end, so that end is filled in from the germline J gene. This chain connects TRBV20-1 to TRBJ1-5; D unclear. Germline V gives CDR1 DFQATT, CDR2 SNEGSKA (reference sequence). The V end lost 2 bases, the J end lost 0 bases, and 14 bases lay between the germline ends. The CDR3 length is 16 residues. The CDR3 is CSARRTPGYSNQPQHF. CDR3 DNA (partial): TGCAGTGCTAGAAGGACTCCCGGATATAGCAATCAGCCC.

Concerning this clone: Read coverage stops 3 residues before the CDR3 terminus; the germline J gene supplies the remainder. The chain is built from TRBV7-9 and TRBJ1-5; 7 bases fit TRBD1. Germline lookup yields CDR1 SEHNR and CDR2 FQNEAQ (reference sequence). The ends lost 5 bases at V and 5 bases at J; junction bases unmatched: 6. The CDR3 consists of 14 residues. The covered CDR3 bases are TGTGCCAGCAGCCTGGGACAGCAGCATCAGCCC. This translates into CASSLGQQHQP. The full CDR3 sequence reads CASSLGQQHQPQHF. The variable domain in full, completed from reference TRBV7-9 and TRBJ1-5, reads DTGVSQNPRHKITKRGQNVTFRCDPISEHNRLYWYRQTLGQGPEFLTYFQNEAQLEKSRLLSDRFSAERPKGSFSTLEIQRTEQGDSAMYLCASSLGQQHQPQHFGDGTRLSIL.

A note on this clone: The DNA ends 3 residues before the CDR3 does, and the rest of the CDR3 is filled in from the germline J gene. This sequence joins TRBV30 and TRBJ1-3, with 7 bases matching TRBD1. The CDR3 has 13 amino acids. Per the germline V gene, CDR1 is GTSNPN and CDR2 is SVGIG (reference sequence). J gave up 2 bases and V 7 bases, and 5 bases lay outside the gene matches. CDR3 amino acids: CAYHRGTGNTIYF. The part of the CDR3 DNA that was read is TGTGCCTACCACAGGGGTACTGGAAACACC.

Of note for this clone: The CDR3 end falls 3 residues outside the read, so it is completed with the germline J gene. This sequence joins TRBV10-3 and TRBJ1-3; a possible D gene is TRBD1 (5 bases). Trimming removed 8 bases at V and 0 bases at J, with 14 bases between. This CDR3 is 15 amino acids long. Germline V gene lookup returns CDR1 ENHRY and CDR2 SYGVKD. The DNA read from the CDR3 is TGTGCCATCCTCCTAACAGGCGTCTCTGGAAACACC. Protein product: CAILLTGVSGNT. The CDR3, in full, reads CAILLTGVSGNTIYF.

Worth noting for this clone: The read terminates 3 residues ahead of where the CDR3 ends, so the germline J gene completes it. V usage is TRBV25-1 and J usage is TRBJ2-2, with 7 nucleotides matching TRBD2. The CDR3 sequence is 14 residues long. The junction had 9 bases not matched to a gene; V was cut back by 11 bases and J by 3 bases. CDR1 is MGHDK, CDR2 SYGVNS, per germline. CDR3 amino acids: CAARRAGDTGELFF. CDR3 bases read: TGTGCCGCTCGCCGGGCGGGAGACACCGGGGAG.

In regard to this clone: From the germline J gene comes the end of the CDR3, since the read stops 3 residues before it. The rearrangement joins TRBV10-3 to TRBJ1-1; D remains ambiguous. The V gene lost 0 bases and the J gene lost 0 bases, with 8 bases spanning the gap. The germline gives CDR1 ENHRY, CDR2 SYGVKD. The CDR3 sequence is 15 residues long. The CDR3 loop is CAISESTRLNTEAFF. CDR3 bases read: TGTGCCATCAGTGAGTCGACACGGCTGAACACTGAA.

Comments on this clone: The CDR3 end falls 3 residues outside the read, so it is completed with the germline J gene. V gene TRBV19 combines with J gene TRBJ1-1; 8 nucleotides match TRBD1. Trimming cost V 3 bases and J 4 bases; bases outside gene matches: 10. Germline V gives CDR1 LNHDA, CDR2 SQIVND (reference sequence). The CDR3 loop spans 16 amino acids. This CDR3 reads CASSIGRGLASTEAFF. The part of the CDR3 DNA that was read is TGTGCCAGTAGTATCGGCAGGGGGCTCGCCAGCACTGAA.

The CDR3 reads CASRRGRDEAFF. The sequenced part of the CDR3 DNA is TGTGCCAGCCGCAGGGGTCGGGATGAA. This sequence joins TRBV19 and TRBJ1-1, with D possibly being TRBD1 (6 bases). Read sequence stops 3 residues before the CDR3 end, and the germline J gene provides the missing end. The germline CDR1 and CDR2 sequences are LNHDA and SQIVND (reference sequence). The V and J ends lost 9 bases and 7 bases respectively, with 15 bases between them. The CDR3 sequence is 12 residues long.